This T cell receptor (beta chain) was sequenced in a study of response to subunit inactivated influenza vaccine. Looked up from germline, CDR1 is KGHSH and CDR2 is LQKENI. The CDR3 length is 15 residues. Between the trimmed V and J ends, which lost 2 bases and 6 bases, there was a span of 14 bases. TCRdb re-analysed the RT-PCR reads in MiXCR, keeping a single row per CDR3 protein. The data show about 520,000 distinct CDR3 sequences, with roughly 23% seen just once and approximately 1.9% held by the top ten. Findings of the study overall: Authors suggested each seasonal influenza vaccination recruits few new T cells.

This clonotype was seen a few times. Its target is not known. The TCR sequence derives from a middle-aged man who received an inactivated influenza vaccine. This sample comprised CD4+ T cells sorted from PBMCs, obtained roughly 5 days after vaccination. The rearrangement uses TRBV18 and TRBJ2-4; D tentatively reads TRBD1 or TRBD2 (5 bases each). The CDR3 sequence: CASSPGPTGANIQYF. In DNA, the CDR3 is TGTGCCAGCTCACCAGGGCCAACCGGGGCAAACATTCAGTACTTC.